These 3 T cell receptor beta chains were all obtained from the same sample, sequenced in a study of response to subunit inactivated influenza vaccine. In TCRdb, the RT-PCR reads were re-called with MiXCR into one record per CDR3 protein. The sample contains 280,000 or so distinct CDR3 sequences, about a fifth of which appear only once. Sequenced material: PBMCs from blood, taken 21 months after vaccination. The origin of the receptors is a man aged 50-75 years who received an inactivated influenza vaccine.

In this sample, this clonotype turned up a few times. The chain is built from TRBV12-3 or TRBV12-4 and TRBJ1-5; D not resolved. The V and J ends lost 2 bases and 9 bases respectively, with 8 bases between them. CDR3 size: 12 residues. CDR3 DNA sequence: TGTGCCAGCAGTTTATCCCCCGGGCCCCAGCATTTT. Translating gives CASSLSPGPQHF.

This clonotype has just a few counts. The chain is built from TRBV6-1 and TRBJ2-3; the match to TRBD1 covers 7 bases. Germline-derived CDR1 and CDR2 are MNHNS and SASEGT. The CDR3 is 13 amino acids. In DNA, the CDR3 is TGTGCGGTTAAGGACAGGAGCACAGATACGCAGTATTTT. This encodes CAVKDRSTDTQYF.

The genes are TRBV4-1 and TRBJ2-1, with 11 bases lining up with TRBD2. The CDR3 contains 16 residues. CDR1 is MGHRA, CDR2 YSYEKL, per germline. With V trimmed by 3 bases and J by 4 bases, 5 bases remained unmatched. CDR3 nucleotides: TGCGCCAGCAGCCATGTTACTAGCGGGGGATACAATGAGCAGTTCTTC. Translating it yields CASSHVTSGGYNEQFF.